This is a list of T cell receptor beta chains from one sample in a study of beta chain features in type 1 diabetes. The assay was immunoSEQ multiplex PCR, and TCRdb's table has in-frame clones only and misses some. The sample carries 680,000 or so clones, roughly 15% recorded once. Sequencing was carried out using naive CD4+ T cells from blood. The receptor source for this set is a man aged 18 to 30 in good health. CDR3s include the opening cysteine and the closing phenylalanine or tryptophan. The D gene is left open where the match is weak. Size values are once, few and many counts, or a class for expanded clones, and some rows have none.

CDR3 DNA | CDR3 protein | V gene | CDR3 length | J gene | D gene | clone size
TGCGCCAGCAGCCCATTGCCGGGACAGGGAGTCGGGACTGAAGCTTTCTTT | CASSPLPGQGVGTEAFF | TRBV5-1 | 17 | TRBJ1-1 | TRBD1 | .
TGTGCCAGCTCACCAGACAGACCGAACACTGAAGCTTTCTTT | CASSPDRPNTEAFF | TRBV18 | 14 | TRBJ1-1 | . | few
TGTGCCAGCAGCTTAGCGTACAGCGAAGACTATGGCTACACCTTC | CASSLAYSEDYGYTF | TRBV7-2 | 15 | TRBJ1-2 | . | .
TGTGCCAGCAGTGAATATGGAACCAGGGTGACCTTC | CASSEYGTRVTF | TRBV25-1 | 12 | TRBJ1-2 | . | .
TGCAGCGTTGGCAGGGGCCCCCAAACTAATGAAAAACTGTTTTTT | CSVGRGPQTNEKLFF | TRBV29-1 | 15 | TRBJ1-4 | . | few
TGTGCCAGCAGGACCACAGGGCGCTCTGGAAACACCATATATTTT | CASRTTGRSGNTIYF | TRBV6-4 | 15 | TRBJ1-3 | . | .
TGCAGCGTTAGAGGACAGGGCATAAATCAGCCCCAGCATTTT | CSVRGQGINQPQHF | TRBV29-1 | 14 | TRBJ1-5 | TRBD1 | .
TGCGCCAGCAGCCAAGGGTTAGCGGGGGGGCCGAGTAGGCGGCAGTTCTTC | CASSQGLAGGPSRRQFF | TRBV4-3 | 17 | TRBJ2-1 | TRBD2 | .
TGTGCCAGCAGTTACTTGACTAGCGGCACCTACGAGCAGTACTTC | CASSYLTSGTYEQYF | TRBV6-5 | 15 | TRBJ2-7 | TRBD2 | .
TGTGCCAGCAGCGTAGCCCCGCATAGCAATCAGCCCCAGCATTTT | CASSVAPHSNQPQHF | TRBV9 | 15 | TRBJ1-5 | . | few
TGTGCCAGCAGCTCCCGGACAGGTGTTGCAACTAATGAAAAACTGTTTTTT | CASSSRTGVATNEKLFF | TRBV7-6 | 17 | TRBJ1-4 | TRBD1 | .
TGTGCCAGCAGTGGAAATGAGGTGGGCCGGGAAGGCTACACCTTC | CASSGNEVGREGYTF | TRBV6-4 | 15 | TRBJ1-2 | . | .
TGTGCCAGCAGCTTCTCCTATGGCTACACCTTC | CASSFSYGYTF | TRBV13 | 11 | TRBJ1-2 | . | many
TGTGCCAGCTCACCTGATGTAGGGTTCACCGAAGCTTTCTTT | CASSPDVGFTEAFF | TRBV18 | 14 | TRBJ1-1 | . | .
TGTGCCAGCTCACCAGGGACAGGGATCTATCAGCCCCAGCATTTT | CASSPGTGIYQPQHF | TRBV18 | 15 | TRBJ1-5 | TRBD1 | few
TGTGCCAGCAGTGAAGAGGACACCCGCTCCTACAATGAGCAGTTCTTC | CASSEEDTRSYNEQFF | TRBV6-4 | 16 | TRBJ2-1 | . | .
TGTGCCAGCTCAAGGGAAACTAGCGGGTACGAGCAGTACTTC | CASSRETSGYEQYF | TRBV18 | 14 | TRBJ2-7 | TRBD2 | few
TGTGCCACCTCGGGGGGCTCCTACAATGAGCAGTTCTTC | CATSGGSYNEQFF | TRBV10-3 | 13 | TRBJ2-1 | TRBD2 | .
TGTGCCAGTAGTCTGTGGCAGGATAATGAAAAACTGTTTTTT | CASSLWQDNEKLFF | TRBV27 | 14 | TRBJ1-4 | . | .
TGCGCCAGCAGCTTGGACCGGGGAACAGATACGCAGTATTTT | CASSLDRGTDTQYF | TRBV5-1 | 14 | TRBJ2-3 | . | few
TGTGCCAGCAGCTTAGGAGAACCCCCGGGGACTGAAGCTTTCTTT | CASSLGEPPGTEAFF | TRBV7-9 | 15 | TRBJ1-1 | . | .
TGTGCCAGCAGCTTAACTAGCGGGACGGCAAGGAGTACGCAGTATTTT | CASSLTSGTARSTQYF | TRBV7-2 | 16 | TRBJ2-3 | TRBD2 | few
TGTGCCAGCAGTTTTTTGGGACAGGTTGGTTTGGAGTACTTC | CASSFLGQVGLEYF | TRBV27 | 14 | TRBJ2-7 | TRBD1 | few
TGTGCCAGCAGCTTTACAGGGGGGAACACTGAAGCTTTCTTT | CASSFTGGNTEAFF | TRBV7-2 | 14 | TRBJ1-1 | TRBD1 | many
TGTGCCAGCCGAACCCTGGGACTAGCCCAAGAGACCCAGTACTTC | CASRTLGLAQETQYF | TRBV6-1 | 15 | TRBJ2-5 | TRBD2 | .
TGTGCCATCAGTTTACAGGGAATCGACTACGAGCAGTACTTC | CAISLQGIDYEQYF | TRBV10-3 | 14 | TRBJ2-7 | . | few
TGCAGCGTAACAGGGGTATCTGGTAACTATGGCTACACCTTC | CSVTGVSGNYGYTF | TRBV29-1 | 14 | TRBJ1-2 | TRBD1 | few
TGTGCCAGCAGTGTCCTTACAGGAGTACCCTATTCACCCCTCCACTTT | CASSVLTGVPYSPLHF | TRBV6-1 | 16 | TRBJ1-6 | . | .
TGCGCCAGCAGCCAAACAACAGGCTCCAAGGGCCACGAGCAGTACTTC | CASSQTTGSKGHEQYF | TRBV4-3 | 16 | TRBJ2-7 | . | .
TGTGCCAGCAGTCTAATCGGGACAGGGGAAGAGACCCAGTACTTC | CASSLIGTGEETQYF | TRBV2 | 15 | TRBJ2-5 | TRBD1 | .
TGTGCCAGCAGCTTGGGACAGGGGATGTACAATGAGCAGTTCTTC | CASSLGQGMYNEQFF | TRBV5-5 | 15 | TRBJ2-1 | TRBD1 | few
TGCGCCAGCAGCTGGCCGAGGGACAGGGGGCCCTACGAGCAGTACTTC | CASSWPRDRGPYEQYF | TRBV5-1 | 16 | TRBJ2-7 | TRBD1 | few
TGTGCCAGCAGCTCAGGGGGGACAGGGAAGCGTACGCAGTATTTT | CASSSGGTGKRTQYF | TRBV5-6 | 15 | TRBJ2-3 | TRBD1 | .
TGTGCCAGCAGTTCCCCTCCAGTCTCTGGAAACACCATATATTTT | CASSSPPVSGNTIYF | TRBV28 | 15 | TRBJ1-3 | . | few
TGTGCCAGCAGTCCTAACTCGGACAGGTCCGAGCTGTTTTTT | CASSPNSDRSELFF | TRBV2 | 14 | TRBJ2-2 | TRBD1 | few
TGTGCCTGGAGTGTTTCTAGGACTAGCGGCATTTCGGAGACCCAGTACTTC | CAWSVSRTSGISETQYF | TRBV30 | 17 | TRBJ2-5 | TRBD2 | few
TGTGCCAGCAGCCCCACAGGGTCGGGGAACACTGAAGCTTTCTTT | CASSPTGSGNTEAFF | TRBV9 | 15 | TRBJ1-1 | . | .
TGTGCCAGCAGCTTAGCGCTGGGGACAGGGTCAGGCTACACCTTC | CASSLALGTGSGYTF | TRBV7-8 | 15 | TRBJ1-2 | TRBD1 | few
TGCGCCAGCAGCCAAGATCCCGGCAGGGGGGAGACCCAGTACTTC | CASSQDPGRGETQYF | TRBV4-3 | 15 | TRBJ2-5 | TRBD1 | few
TGTGCCATCAGTTCGGCGGGCGATGAGCAGTTCTTC | CAISSAGDEQFF | TRBV10-3 | 12 | TRBJ2-1 | . | .
TGCGCCAGCAGCTTGGCCGGTGGGCAGGGGGCTGAAGCTTTCTTT | CASSLAGGQGAEAFF | TRBV5-1 | 15 | TRBJ1-1 | TRBD1 | few
TGCAGCGTTGTGTCGGGACGAACGGCGTGGGAGCAGTACTTC | CSVVSGRTAWEQYF | TRBV29-1 | 14 | TRBJ2-7 | . | few
TGTGCCAGCAGTTACGGGGCCCCGGTCACAGATACGCAGTATTTT | CASSYGAPVTDTQYF | TRBV6-5 | 15 | TRBJ2-3 | . | few
TGTGCCAGCAGTTCGGGTCAGGTGAACACTGAAGCTTTCTTT | CASSSGQVNTEAFF | TRBV28 | 14 | TRBJ1-1 | . | .
TGTGCCAGCAGCTTGAGTCCGGCAGATCAAGAGACCCAGTACTTC | CASSLSPADQETQYF | TRBV5-4 | 15 | TRBJ2-5 | . | few
TGCAGCTTCAGACAAGCAACTAATGAAAAACTGTTTTTT | CSFRQATNEKLFF | TRBV29-1 | 13 | TRBJ1-4 | . | few
TGTGCCACCAGCAGTCAGTTGACAGGGCCTGGAAACACCATATATTTT | CATSSQLTGPGNTIYF | TRBV15 | 16 | TRBJ1-3 | TRBD1 | few
TGTGCCAGCGGTCTAGCGGGGGGCCTCGGGGATACGCAGTATTTT | CASGLAGGLGDTQYF | TRBV9 | 15 | TRBJ2-3 | TRBD2 | once
TGTGCCAGCAGCCGTACTATGATCACCGGGGAGCTGTTTTTT | CASSRTMITGELFF | TRBV7-2 | 14 | TRBJ2-2 | . | .
TGTGCCAGCAGCTTAGTGGGTCGACAGGGCCCTTTTAGCAATCAGCCCCAGCATTTT | CASSLVGRQGPFSNQPQHF | TRBV7-2 | 19 | TRBJ1-5 | TRBD1 | .